This TCR beta chain emerged from a study of response to subunit inactivated influenza vaccine. General study findings and limits: Authors suggested that a seasonal influenza vaccination recruits few new T cells each time.

MiXCR was run by TCRdb on the RT-PCR reads, yielding one entry per CDR3 protein. This sample has around 760,000 distinct CDR3 sequences, with about 15% found just once. This CDR3 contains 15 residues. The trim removed 3 bases at V and 7 bases at J, leaving 4 bases unmatched. Germline V lookup: CDR1 SGHVS, CDR2 FQNEAQ. This clonotype was counted a few times. No antigen is known for it. The sample here was PBMCs from blood, taken around 15 days before vaccination. This chain joins TRBV7-8 and TRBJ1-6; 9 positions match TRBD1. The sequence was collected from a man aged 50-59 years who received an inactivated influenza vaccine. CDR3 nucleotides: TGTGCCAGCAGCTTCGGACAGGGGATGAATTCACCCCTCCACTTT. It translates to CASSFGQGMNSPLHF.